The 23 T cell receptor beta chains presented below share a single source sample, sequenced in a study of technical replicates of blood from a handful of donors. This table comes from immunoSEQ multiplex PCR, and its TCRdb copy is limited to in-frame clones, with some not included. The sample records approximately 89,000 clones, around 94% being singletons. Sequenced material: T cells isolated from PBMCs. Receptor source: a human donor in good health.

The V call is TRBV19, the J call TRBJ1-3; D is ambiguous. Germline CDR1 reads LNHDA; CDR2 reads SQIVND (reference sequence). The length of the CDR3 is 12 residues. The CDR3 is CAAGGSGNTIYF. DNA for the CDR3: TGTGCAGCGGGCGGATCTGGAAACACCATATATTTT.

The DNA of the CDR3 is TGTGCCAGCAGTTACGGGGACAGGGGGGCTGAAAAACTGTTTTTT. This codes for CASSYGDRGAEKLFF. V is TRBV6-6 and J is TRBJ1-4, with 11 bases identical to TRBD1. With 2 bases clipped from V and 7 bases from J, the junction kept 3 bases outside the gene matches. The CDR3 runs 15 residues. Germline V CDR1 and CDR2: MNHNY, SVGAGI (reference sequence).

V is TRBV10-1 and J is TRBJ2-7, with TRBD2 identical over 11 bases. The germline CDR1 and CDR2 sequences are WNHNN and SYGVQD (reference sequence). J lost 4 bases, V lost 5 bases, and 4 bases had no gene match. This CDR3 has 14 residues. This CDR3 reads CASSPLAGGYEQYF. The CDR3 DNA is TGCGCCAGCAGTCCCCTAGCGGGAGGATACGAGCAGTACTTC.

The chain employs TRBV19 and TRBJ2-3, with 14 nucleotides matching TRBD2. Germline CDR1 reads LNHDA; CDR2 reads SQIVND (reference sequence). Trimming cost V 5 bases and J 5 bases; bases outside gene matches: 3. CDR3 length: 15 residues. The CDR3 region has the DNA TGTGCCAGTAGTGGACTAGCGGGAGGTAGAGATACGCAGTATTTT. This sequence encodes CASSGLAGGRDTQYF.

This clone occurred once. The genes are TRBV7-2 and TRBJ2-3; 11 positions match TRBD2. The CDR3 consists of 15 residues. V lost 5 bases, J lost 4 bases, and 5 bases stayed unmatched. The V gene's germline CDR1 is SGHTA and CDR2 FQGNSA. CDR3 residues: CASSTVAGGADTQYF. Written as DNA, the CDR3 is TGTGCCAGCAGCACCGTAGCGGGAGGGGCAGATACGCAGTATTTT.

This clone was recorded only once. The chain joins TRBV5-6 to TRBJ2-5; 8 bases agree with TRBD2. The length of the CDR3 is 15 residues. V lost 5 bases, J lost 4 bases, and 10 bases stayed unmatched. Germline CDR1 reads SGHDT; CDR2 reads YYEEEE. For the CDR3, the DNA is TGTGCCAGCAGTTTACTAGCGGAAAGGGGAGAGACCCAGTACTTC. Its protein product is CASSLLAERGETQYF.

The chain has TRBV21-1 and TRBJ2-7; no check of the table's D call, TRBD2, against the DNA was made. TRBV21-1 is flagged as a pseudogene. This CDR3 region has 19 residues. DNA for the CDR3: TGTGCCAGCAGCAAAGCGATCATGGCTAGCGGGAGTCCTCGGTACGAGCAGTACTTC. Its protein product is CASSKAIMASGSPRYEQYF.

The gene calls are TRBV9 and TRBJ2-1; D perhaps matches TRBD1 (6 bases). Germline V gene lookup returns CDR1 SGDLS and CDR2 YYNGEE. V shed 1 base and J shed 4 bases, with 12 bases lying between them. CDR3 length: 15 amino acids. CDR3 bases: TGTGCCAGCAGCGTAACAACAGGGAATTACAATGAGCAGTTCTTC. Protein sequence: CASSVTTGNYNEQFF. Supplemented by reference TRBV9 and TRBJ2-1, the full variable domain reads DSGVTQTPKHLITATGQRVTLRCSPRSGDLSVYWYQQSLDQGLQFLIQYYNGEERAKGNILERFSAQQFPDLHSELNLSSLELGDSALYFCASSVTTGNYNEQFFGPGTRLTVL.

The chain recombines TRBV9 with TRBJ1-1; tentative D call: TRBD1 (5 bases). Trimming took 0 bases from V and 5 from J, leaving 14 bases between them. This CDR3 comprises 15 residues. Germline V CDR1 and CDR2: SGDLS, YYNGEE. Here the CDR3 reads CASSVEGLPYTEAFF. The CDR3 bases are TGTGCCAGCAGCGTAGAGGGACTTCCATATACTGAAGCTTTCTTT.

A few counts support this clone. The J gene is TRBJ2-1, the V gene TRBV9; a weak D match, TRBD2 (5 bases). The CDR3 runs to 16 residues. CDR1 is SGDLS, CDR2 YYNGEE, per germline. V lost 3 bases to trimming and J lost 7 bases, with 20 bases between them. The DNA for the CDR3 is TGTGCCAGCAGCGCACTGACTACCCCAGGCCTTAATGAGCAGTTCTTC. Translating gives CASSALTTPGLNEQFF.

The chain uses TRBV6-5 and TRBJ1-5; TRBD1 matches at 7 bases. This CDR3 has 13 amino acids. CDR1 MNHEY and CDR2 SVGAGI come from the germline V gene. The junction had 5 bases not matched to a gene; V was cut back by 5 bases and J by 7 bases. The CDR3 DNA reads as TGTGCCAGCAGTGCAGGGGGAGGACAGCCCCAGCATTTT. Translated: CASSAGGGQPQHF.

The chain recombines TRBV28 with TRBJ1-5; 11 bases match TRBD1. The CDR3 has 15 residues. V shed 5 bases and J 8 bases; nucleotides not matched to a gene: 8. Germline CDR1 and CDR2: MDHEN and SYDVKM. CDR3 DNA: TGTGCCAGCAGTGGACGGACAGGGGGCTTTAAGCCCCAGCATTTT. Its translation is CASSGRTGGFKPQHF.

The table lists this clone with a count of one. For the CDR3, the DNA is TGTGCCAGCAGGTTGGACAGGGGGATCGGGGAGCTGTTTTTT. The encoded protein is CASRLDRGIGELFF. V and J are TRBV6-5 and TRBJ2-2; TRBD1 aligns across 10 bases. Germline assignment: CDR1 MNHEY and CDR2 SVGAGI. V gave up 6 bases and J gave up 7 bases; unmatched junction bases: 5. The CDR3 has 14 amino acids.

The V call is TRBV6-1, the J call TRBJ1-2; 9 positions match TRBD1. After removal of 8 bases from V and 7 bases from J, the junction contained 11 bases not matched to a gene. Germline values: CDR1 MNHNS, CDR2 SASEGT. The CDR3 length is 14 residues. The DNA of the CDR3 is TGTGCCAGCTTTCGGGACAGGGAAATCTCTGGCTACACCTTC. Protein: CASFRDREISGYTF.

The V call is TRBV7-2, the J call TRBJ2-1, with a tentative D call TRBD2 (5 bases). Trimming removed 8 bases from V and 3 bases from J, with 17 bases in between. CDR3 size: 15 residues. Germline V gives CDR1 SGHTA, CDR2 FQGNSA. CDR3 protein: CASSSLPSLYNEQFF. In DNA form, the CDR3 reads TGTGCCAGCTCCAGCCTCCCTAGCCTCTACAATGAGCAGTTCTTC.

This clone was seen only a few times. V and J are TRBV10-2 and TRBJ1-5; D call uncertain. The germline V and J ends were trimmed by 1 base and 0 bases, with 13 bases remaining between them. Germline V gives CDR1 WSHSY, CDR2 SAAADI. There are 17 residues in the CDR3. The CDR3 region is CASSELRVMASNQPQHF. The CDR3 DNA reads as TGCGCCAGCAGTGAGTTGCGGGTGATGGCTAGCAATCAGCCCCAGCATTTT.

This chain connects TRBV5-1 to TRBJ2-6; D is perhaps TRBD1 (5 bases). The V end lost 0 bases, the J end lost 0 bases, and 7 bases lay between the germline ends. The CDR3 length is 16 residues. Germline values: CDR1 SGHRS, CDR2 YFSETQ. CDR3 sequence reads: CASSLGQNSGANVLTF. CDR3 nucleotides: TGCGCCAGCAGCTTGGGACAGAACTCTGGGGCCAACGTCCTGACTTTC.

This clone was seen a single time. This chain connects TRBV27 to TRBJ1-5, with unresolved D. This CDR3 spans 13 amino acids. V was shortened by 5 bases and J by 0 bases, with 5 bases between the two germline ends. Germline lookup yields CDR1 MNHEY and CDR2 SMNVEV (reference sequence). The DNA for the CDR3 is TGTGCCAGCAGTGGGCATAGCAATCAGCCCCAGCATTTT. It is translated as CASSGHSNQPQHF.

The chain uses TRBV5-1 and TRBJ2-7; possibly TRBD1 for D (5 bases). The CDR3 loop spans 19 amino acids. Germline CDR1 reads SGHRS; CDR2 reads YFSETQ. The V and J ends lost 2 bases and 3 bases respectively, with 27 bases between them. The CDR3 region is CASSLSPTDEPGFHYEQYF. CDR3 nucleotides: TGCGCCAGCAGCTTAAGTCCGACAGATGAACCAGGGTTTCACTACGAGCAGTACTTC. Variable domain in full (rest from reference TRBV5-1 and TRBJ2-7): KAGVTQTPRYLIKTRGQQVTLSCSPISGHRSVSWYQQTPGQGLQFLFEYFSETQRNKGNFPGRFSGRQFSNSRSEMNVSTLELGDSALYLCASSLSPTDEPGFHYEQYFGPGTRLTVT.

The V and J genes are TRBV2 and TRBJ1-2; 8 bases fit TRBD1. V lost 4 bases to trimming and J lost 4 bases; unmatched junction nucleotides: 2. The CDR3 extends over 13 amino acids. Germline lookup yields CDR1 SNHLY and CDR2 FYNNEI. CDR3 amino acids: CASSGGQGYGYTF. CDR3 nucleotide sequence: TGTGCCAGCAGTGGTGGACAGGGCTATGGCTACACCTTC.

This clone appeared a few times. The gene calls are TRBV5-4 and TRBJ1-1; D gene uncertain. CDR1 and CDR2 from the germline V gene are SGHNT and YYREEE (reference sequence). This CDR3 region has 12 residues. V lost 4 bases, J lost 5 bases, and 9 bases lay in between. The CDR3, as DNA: TGTGCCAGCAGCGTGAGGGAAACTGAAGCTTTCTTT. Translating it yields CASSVRETEAFF.

As DNA, the CDR3 is TGCGCCAGCAGCTTTTTTAGCGGGATTACCCTAGGGCCCCGGGAGCTGTTTTTT. This translates into CASSFFSGITLGPRELFF. The V and J genes are TRBV5-1 and TRBJ2-2; TRBD2 aligns across 8 bases. CDR3 size: 18 residues. Losses at the gene ends were 2 bases for V and 9 bases for J; bases not matched to a gene: 18. CDR1 and CDR2 from the germline V gene are SGHRS and YFSETQ.

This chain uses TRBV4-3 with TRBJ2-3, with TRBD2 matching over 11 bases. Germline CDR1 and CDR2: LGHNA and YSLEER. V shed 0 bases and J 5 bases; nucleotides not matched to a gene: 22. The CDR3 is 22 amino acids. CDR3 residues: CASSQEFLSEGLAGGTRDTQYF. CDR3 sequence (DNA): TGCGCCAGCAGCCAAGAATTCCTTAGCGAAGGACTAGCGGGTGGTACAAGAGATACGCAGTATTTT.